Listed below are T cell receptor beta chains from one sample, sequenced in a study of regulatory T cells in long-lasting Graves disease. TCRdb redid the calling of the multiplex PCR reads with MiXCR, one entry per CDR3 protein. The table shows 350,000 to 450,000 distinct CDR3 sequences, with over 15% occurring only once. The same data also went into a second study, on T cells in Graves' hyperthyroidism and ophthalmopathy.

The sample was peripheral blood mononuclear cells (PBMCs), taken at new diagnosis, from a patient treated with antithyroid drugs. The source of these receptors is a man aged 35-49 years with Graves disease. The CDR3 runs from the conserved cysteine through the conserved F or W. D genes are given only for firm matches. Only some rows state a clone size, as once, few, many or a class for expanded clones.

TRBJ2-7 | NA | TRBV6-2/TRBV6-3 | many | CASSRTALHEQYF
TRBJ2-3 | NA | TRBV5-1 | NA | CASTAGRTDTQYF
TRBJ2-3 | TRBD2 | TRBV6-1 | many | CASSGVAGGVTDTQYF
TRBJ1-3 | TRBD1 | TRBV28 | many | CASSYRGQNTIYF
TRBJ2-1 | NA | TRBV7-2 | many | CASSVRAGEQFF
TRBJ1-5 | NA | TRBV20-1 | many | CSASMTTGYSNQPQHF
TRBJ2-7 | NA | TRBV18 | many | CASSARYEQYF
TRBJ2-5 | NA | TRBV27 | many | CASSQVIVPETQYF
TRBJ1-6 | NA | TRBV2 | few | CASSEISSEGARFSYNSPLHF
TRBJ1-1 | NA | TRBV15 | NA | CATEGRGGPLTEAFF
TRBJ2-7 | TRBD1 | TRBV5-1 | NA | CASSEPDRISYEQYF
TRBJ2-3 | TRBD2 | TRBV5-1 | NA | CASSRLAADTQYF
TRBJ2-7 | TRBD2 | TRBV6-5 | many | CASSNPSGGTYEQYF
TRBJ2-7 | TRBD1 | TRBV2 | NA | CASRRDRGGEQYF
TRBJ1-2 | NA | TRBV12-5 | few | CASGIVGRAYGYTF
TRBJ2-1 | NA | TRBV6-2/TRBV6-3 | NA | CASETAYNEQFF
TRBJ1-5 | NA | TRBV28 | many | CASSRDFHNQPQHF
TRBJ1-5 | NA | TRBV7-9 | NA | CASSRTRNQPQHF
TRBJ2-1 | NA | TRBV5-1 | many | CASSLFGGVSSYNEQFF
TRBJ2-3 | TRBD2 | TRBV24-1 | many | CATSFSGEGTDTQYF
TRBJ2-7 | NA | TRBV5-6 | NA | CASSQSGHDRSLNSYEQYF
TRBJ1-3 | NA | TRBV5-6 | few | CASSSGPAVGNTIYF
TRBJ2-2 | NA | TRBV5-4 | many | CASSPRGDTGELFF
TRBJ2-7 | NA | TRBV5-1 | many | CASSLGYRSYEQYF
TRBJ1-1 | NA | TRBV4-1 | NA | CASSPVPSFEAFF
TRBJ2-3 | NA | TRBV5-1 | many | CASTVQGTDTQYF
TRBJ1-3 | NA | TRBV4-2 | NA | CASSQDSFSVTGNTIYF
TRBJ2-7 | NA | TRBV7-8 | many | CASSLGGFTYEQYF
TRBJ1-6 | NA | TRBV20-1 | NA | CSARPGSNSPLHF
TRBJ2-2 | NA | TRBV4-3 | few | CASSQDGSRAADTGELFF
TRBJ1-2 | TRBD1 | TRBV29-1 | many | CSVGPGQGTYGYTF
TRBJ1-5 | NA | TRBV30 | few | CAWSRQDNQPQHF
TRBJ1-5 | NA | TRBV20-1 | many | CSANTGPKPQHF
TRBJ1-3 | NA | TRBV12-3/TRBV12-4 | many | CASTPRRSGNTIYF
TRBJ1-1 | NA | TRBV19 | NA | CASRENEAFF
TRBJ1-1 | TRBD1 | TRBV19 | NA | CASSIPDRGTEAFF